This TCR beta chain was retrieved from a study of cytomegalovirus exposure and HLA in healthy donors. The CDR3 has 15 amino acids. CDR1 is MNHEY, CDR2 SMNVEV, per germline (reference sequence). V lost 6 bases and J lost 6; bases outside the gene matches: 14. A note on this clone: Its cognate antigen is unknown.

Study-level results: Specificity for CMV antigens was confirmed in vitro for a few of the CMV-associated chains. Donor immune exposure was known only as CMV serostatus. Per a prior analysis, the majority of TCR beta V segments were productive roughly 87% or roughly 30% of the time.

A multiplex PCR was run with 60 Vbeta primers and 13 Jbeta primers. The data were produced by immunoSEQ multiplex PCR, yet TCRdb's version contains in-frame clones alone and is incomplete. The top ten hold under 2% of the sample, which has 150,000 or so clones, approximately 73% seen once. The chain uses TRBV27 and TRBJ2-7, with TRBD1 identical over 7 bases. The clonotype was recovered from a woman aged 18 to 35 in good health and CMV-seronegative. Material: PBMCs. CDR3 amino acids: CASSLNGGQPGEQYF. The CDR3, as DNA: TGTGCCAGCAGCCTAAATGGGGGACAGCCGGGCGAGCAGTACTTC.